Listed here are 15 T cell receptor beta chains from one sample, sequenced in a study of T cells after yellow fever vaccination (dated 2019 in TCRdb). Library construction relied on 5' RACE. Sequencing relied on an Illumina HiSeq 2500. TCRdb reanalyzed the raw reads on its own, using fastp at Q25 for trimming and MiXCR for clone calling, and kept in-frame beta chains. A single entry per CDR3 protein holds the most common genes and DNA from its merged rows. The sample table contains over 130,000 distinct CDR3 sequences; only one count was recorded for 6.5% to 8.5% of them. The ten largest clones add up to under 0.95% of the sample. Taken with the paper, the label for treatment or condition translates to: live attenuated yellow fever vaccine strain. This specimen was CD4+ T cells sorted from PBMCs, taken 5 days after the yellow fever booster vaccination. Receptors were obtained from a man in his thirties or forties who received the YFV17D yellow fever vaccine.

This clonotype was seen more than once but under ten times. The gene calls are TRBV19 and TRBJ2-7; 8 nucleotides line up with TRBD1. Losses at the gene ends were 6 bases for V and 8 bases for J; bases not matched to a gene: 9. CDR3 length: 13 residues. Germline CDR1 reads LNHDA; CDR2 reads SQIVND (reference sequence). As DNA, the CDR3 is TGTGCCAGTAGGGACAGGGATCCTACGAAGCAGTACTTC. Translation gives CASRDRDPTKQYF.

This clonotype was observed many times. The chain recombines TRBV11-2 with TRBJ2-1, with a weak D call TRBD2 (5 bases). Germline loops: CDR1 SGHAT, CDR2 FQNNGV. The CDR3 spans 12 residues. Trimming pared 2 bases from V and 7 bases from J, leaving 6 bases between. CDR3 sequence: CASSLLANEQFF. The DNA for the CDR3 is TGTGCCAGCAGCTTATTAGCGAATGAGCAGTTCTTC.

This clonotype was counted at least ten times. The chain employs TRBV7-2 and TRBJ2-7; D is unclear. The CDR3 sequence is 15 residues long. Trimming stripped 5 bases from V and 3 bases from J, with 17 bases between. Germline CDR1 SGHTA, CDR2 FQGNSA. For the CDR3, the DNA is TGTGCCAGCAGCCTGACGGGTCTGGTGAGCTACGAGCAGTACTTC. Protein product: CASSLTGLVSYEQYF.

This clonotype has at least ten counts. CDR3 sequence (DNA): TGTGCCAGCAGCTTAGCTGGGGCTATTTCCTACGAGCAGTACTTC. As protein: CASSLAGAISYEQYF. V and J are TRBV7-9 and TRBJ2-7; the D gene is possibly TRBD1 (5 bases). V gave up 0 bases and J gave up 1 base, with 10 bases separating them. This CDR3 has 15 amino acids. From germline, CDR1 is SEHNR and CDR2 FQNEAQ (reference sequence). Looking up the rest from reference TRBV7-9 and TRBJ2-7 gives the full variable domain: DTGVSQNPRHKITKRGQNVTFRCDPISEHNRLYWYRQTLGQGPEFLTYFQNEAQLEKSRLLSDRFSAERPKGSFSTLEIQRTEQGDSAMYLCASSLAGAISYEQYFGPGTRLTVT.

This clonotype appeared many times. CDR3 sequence: CASSLAGNNEQFF. The CDR3 DNA reads TGTGCCAGCAGCTTGGCAGGTAACAATGAGCAGTTCTTC. J is TRBJ2-1 and V is TRBV5-4; no clear D gene. The CDR3 loop spans 13 amino acids. Germline V gene data show CDR1 as SGHNT and CDR2 as YYREEE (reference sequence). V was trimmed by 0 bases and J by 5 bases, leaving 6 bases between them.

As concerns this clonotype: Possible read error: a much larger clone is one base away. The chain combines TRBV20-1 with TRBJ2-5; D is perhaps TRBD2 (5 bases). Germline V gene data show CDR1 as DFQATT and CDR2 as SNEGSKA (reference sequence). This CDR3 has 13 amino acids. CDR3 sequence reads: CSARAISRETHYF. Written as DNA, the CDR3 is TGCAGTGCTAGAGCGATAAGTAGGGAGACCCACTACTTC.

This clonotype was picked up many times. This rearrangement joins TRBV12-3 or TRBV12-4 to TRBJ2-1; no clear D. The CDR3 covers 12 residues. V was clipped by 6 bases and J by 7 bases, with 10 bases between them. The CDR3 sequence is CASSHLLNEQFF. The CDR3 region has the DNA TGTGCCAGCAGCCATCTCTTAAATGAGCAGTTCTTC.

This clonotype was recorded at least ten times. J is TRBJ2-5 and V is TRBV20-1, with 10 bases aligning to TRBD2. V lost 5 bases, J lost 6 bases, and 9 bases stayed unmatched. Germline V CDR1 and CDR2: DFQATT, SNEGSKA (reference sequence). This CDR3 spans 14 amino acids. The CDR3 here is CSASLAGGLQTQYF. The CDR3 DNA follows: TGCAGTGCTTCGTTAGCGGGAGGCCTACAGACCCAGTACTTC.

This clonotype has at least ten counts. The chain links TRBV6-2 or TRBV6-3 to TRBJ1-5, with D possibly being TRBD1 (6 bases). Per germline, CDR1 MNHEY and CDR2 SVGEGT. Trimming shortened V by 5 bases and J by 2 bases, and 16 bases separated the two germline ends. This CDR3 comprises 16 residues. The CDR3 DNA reads as TGTGCCAGCAGTGCGGGACACGAGATAGGCAATCAGCCCCAGCATTTT. The encoded protein is CASSAGHEIGNQPQHF.

This clonotype was seen at least ten times. The chain carries TRBV12-3 or TRBV12-4 and TRBJ2-2, with D possibly TRBD1 on 5 matching bases. V lost 7 bases and J lost 4, with 16 bases in between. The CDR3 covers 15 residues. In nucleotides, the CDR3 is TGTGCCAGCAACGCCCTCACAGGAATCACCGGGGAGCTGTTTTTT. Residues: CASNALTGITGELFF.

With regard to this clonotype: Just one base apart from a much larger clone, this may be a read error. The CDR3 sequence: CVTRGGTGARTEAFF. As DNA, the CDR3 is TGTGTCACCAGAGGGGGGACGGGCGCGAGGACTGAAGCTTTCTTT. The V and J genes are TRBV24-1 and TRBJ1-1; weak D call: TRBD1 (6 bases). Germline CDR1 is KGHDR and CDR2 is SFDVKD. This CDR3 region has 15 residues.

This clonotype was seen many times. J is TRBJ2-7 and V is TRBV9, with TRBD2 matching 8 bases. V lost 0 bases, J lost 2 bases, and 4 bases stayed unmatched. The germline V gene has CDR1 SGDLS and CDR2 YYNGEE. This CDR3 has 15 amino acids. CDR3 DNA: TGTGCCAGCAGCGTAGATCCGGGAGGGACCTACGAGCAGTACTTC. It translates to CASSVDPGGTYEQYF.

This clonotype was counted a few times. The J gene is TRBJ2-5, the V gene TRBV12-3 or TRBV12-4; no firm D call. V was trimmed by 8 bases and J by 0 bases, leaving 16 bases between them. This CDR3 is built from 15 residues. The CDR3: CASSTPTEYQETQYF. The CDR3 DNA reads TGTGCCAGCTCCACCCCCACAGAGTACCAAGAGACCCAGTACTTC.

This clonotype was counted ten times or more. The CDR3 bases are TGTGCCATCAGCCTACAGGGTTATGGCAAAAACATTCAGTACTTC. Its translation: CAISLQGYGKNIQYF. V is TRBV10-3 and J is TRBJ2-4, with a weak D call TRBD1 (6 bases). The CDR3 contains 15 residues. Trimming removed 6 bases at V and 3 bases at J, with 15 bases between. The V gene's germline CDR1 is ENHRY and CDR2 SYGVKD.

This clonotype was seen repeatedly, ten times or more. The chain recombines TRBV5-1 with TRBJ2-7, with D perhaps TRBD2 (5 bases). Germline CDR1 and CDR2: SGHRS and YFSETQ. V was trimmed by 5 bases and J by 2 bases, leaving 11 bases between them. The CDR3 length is 13 residues. CDR3 nucleotide sequence: TGCGCCAGCAGTCCCAGCGGACCCTACGAGCAGTACTTC. Translation gives CASSPSGPYEQYF.